The source of this TCR beta chain is a study of T-cell memory formation after mild COVID-19. Unmatched junction bases numbered 9, after V lost 2 bases and J lost 5 bases. CDR3 length: 16 residues. Germline CDR1 reads MNHEY; CDR2 reads SVGEGT. TCRdb recomputed calls from the 5' RACE reads with MiXCR, one row per CDR3 protein. The sample lists around 200,000 distinct CDR3 sequences; roughly a fifth were seen once. The sequenced sample was PBMCs or a T cell subset sorted from them (not recorded which). This sequence joins TRBV6-2 or TRBV6-3 and TRBJ2-1, with 7 nucleotides matching TRBD2. The TCR originated in an adult woman who had mild COVID-19 (a few samples of this study predate the infection). Cell type and time point are not known. CDR3 in DNA: TGTGCCAGCAGTTACCCCCAGCGGGACCGGGACAATGAGCAGTTCTTC. Translation gives CASSYPQRDRDNEQFF.